This T cell receptor beta chain stems from a study of tumor-infiltrating lymphocytes in primary liver carcinoma. Study-level information: The five patients, who were men and women, ranged in age from 30 to 69 years. Stage T1-T3 N0M0 and a size of 4.2 to 10 cm characterized the tumors. The study's findings and limits: In tumor-adjacent and tumor-blood pairs, overlap was lower than in tumor region pairs.

A constant-region primer primed TCR beta cDNA synthesis from roughly 510 ng of total RNA. Library construction for TCR beta comprised three nested multiplex PCR rounds performed with slightly modified ARM-PCR. The first two PCR rounds used TRBV1-TRBV30 primers with a Cbeta primer, nine to eleven cycles each. TCRdb re-derived calls from the multiplex PCR reads in MiXCR, one entry per CDR3 protein. The data show about 180,000 distinct CDR3 sequences, over 50% seen once. Germline V gene sequence: CDR1 MNHEY, CDR2 SVGAGI. V lost 2 bases and J lost 7, with 8 bases in between. CDR3 length: 12 residues. Notes on this clonotype: Its cognate antigen is unknown.

Both blood RNA, taken from unsorted whole blood, and germline DNA were extracted. The material sequenced was peripheral blood. The source is a man aged 35-49 years with primary liver carcinoma and hepatitis B virus infection. The chain carries TRBV6-5 and TRBJ2-5, with D perhaps being TRBD1 or TRBD2 (5 bases each). The CDR3 spells CASSYGAGTQYF. CDR3 nucleotide sequence: TGTGCCAGCAGTTACGGGGCGGGGACCCAGTACTTC.